The clone carrying this TCR beta chain has more than one count but fewer than ten. Its antigen is undetermined. This sample was taken from a study of T cell repertoires in cytomegalovirus infection. Across the study: Peptides in the study included HLA-C-restricted and HLA-B-restricted CMV epitopes. Shared public TCR beta signatures pointed to both CMV infection and a matching HLA type.

Regarding the study as a whole: It was HLA-C-restricted CMV-specific TCR beta clonotypes that dominated the response ex vivo. Summed public TCR beta family frequency identified CMV carriers bearing the relevant HLA.

In germline, CDR1 is SGHTA, CDR2 FQGNSA. CDR3 length: 16 residues. The germline V and J ends were trimmed by 1 base and 4 bases, with 16 bases remaining between them. TCRdb used MiXCR to reprocess the reads, holding one entry per CDR3 protein. Found here are 150,000 or so distinct CDR3 sequences, less than 25% of them singletons; the top ten hold roughly 25%. The V call is TRBV7-2, the J call TRBJ2-5; a weak D match, TRBD2 (7 bases). The material sequenced was CD8+ T cells from cultured PBMCs, taken from culture after CMV antigen stimulation. This receptor was identified in a human donor in good health (CMV status not recorded). Some clones in this sample may be carry-over from other donors' samples. The CDR3 region is CASSLDLGGGSETQYF. In DNA form, the CDR3 reads TGTGCCAGCAGCTTAGATCTGGGGGGGGGCTCAGAGACCCAGTACTTC.